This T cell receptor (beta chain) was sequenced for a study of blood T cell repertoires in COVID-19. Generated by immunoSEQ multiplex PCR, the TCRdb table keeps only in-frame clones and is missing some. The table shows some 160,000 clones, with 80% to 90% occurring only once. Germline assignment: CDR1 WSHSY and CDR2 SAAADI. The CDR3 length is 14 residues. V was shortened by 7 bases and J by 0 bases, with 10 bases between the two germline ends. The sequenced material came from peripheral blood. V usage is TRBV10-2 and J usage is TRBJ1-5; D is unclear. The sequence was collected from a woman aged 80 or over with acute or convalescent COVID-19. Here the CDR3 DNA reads TGCGCCAGCAACCCAGGTTATAGCAATCAGCCCCAGCATTTT. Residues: CASNPGYSNQPQHF.